This T cell receptor (beta chain) was found in a study of cytomegalovirus exposure and HLA in healthy donors. Trimming pared 3 bases from V and 3 bases from J, leaving 8 bases between. Looked up from germline, CDR1 is SGHAT and CDR2 is FQNNGV. The CDR3 is 13 residues long. PCR used 60 Vbeta primers and 13 Jbeta primers. TCRdb's copy holds only in-frame clones and misses some; the assay was immunoSEQ multiplex PCR. The sample carries 150,000 to 200,000 clones, roughly 73% recorded once. The TCR comes from a female donor in good health and CMV-seronegative. This sequence joins TRBV11-2 and TRBJ1-1, with D uncertain. Material: PBMCs. Here the CDR3 reads CASSLRGYTEAFF. The DNA of the CDR3 is TGTGCCAGCAGCTTGCGAGGGTACACTGAAGCTTTCTTT.